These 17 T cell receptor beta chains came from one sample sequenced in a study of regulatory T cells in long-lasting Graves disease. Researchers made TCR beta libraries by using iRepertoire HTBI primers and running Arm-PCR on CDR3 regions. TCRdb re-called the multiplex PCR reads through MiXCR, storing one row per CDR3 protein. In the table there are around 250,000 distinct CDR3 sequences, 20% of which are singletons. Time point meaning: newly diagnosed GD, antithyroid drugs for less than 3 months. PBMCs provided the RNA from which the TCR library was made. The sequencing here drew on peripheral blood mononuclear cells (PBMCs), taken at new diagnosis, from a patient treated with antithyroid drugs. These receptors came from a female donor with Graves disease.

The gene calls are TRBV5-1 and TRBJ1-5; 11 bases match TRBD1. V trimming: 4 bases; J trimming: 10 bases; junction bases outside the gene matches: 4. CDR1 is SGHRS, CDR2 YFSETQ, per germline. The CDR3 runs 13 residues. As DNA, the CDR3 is TGCGCCAGCAGCGGACAGGGGGCCGTCCCCCAGCATTTT. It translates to CASSGQGAVPQHF.

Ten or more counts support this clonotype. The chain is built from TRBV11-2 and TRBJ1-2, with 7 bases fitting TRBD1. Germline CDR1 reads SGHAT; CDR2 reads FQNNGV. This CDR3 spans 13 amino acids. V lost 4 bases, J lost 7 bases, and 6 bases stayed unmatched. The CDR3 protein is CASSSTGTSGYTF. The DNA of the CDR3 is TGTGCCAGCAGCTCGACAGGGACTAGTGGCTACACCTTC.

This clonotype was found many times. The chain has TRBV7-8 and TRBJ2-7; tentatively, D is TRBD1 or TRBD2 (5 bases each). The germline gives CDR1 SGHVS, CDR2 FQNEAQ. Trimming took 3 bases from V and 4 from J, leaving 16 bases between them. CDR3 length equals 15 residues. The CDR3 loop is CASSFFGGPGYEQYF. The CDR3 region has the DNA TGTGCCAGCAGCTTTTTTGGGGGTCCGGGGTACGAGCAGTACTTC. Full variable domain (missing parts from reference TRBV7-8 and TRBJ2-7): GAGVSQSPRYKVAKRGQDVALRCDPISGHVSLFWYQQALGQGPEFLTYFQNEAQLDKSGLPSDRFFAERPEGSVSTLKIQRTQQEDSAVYLCASSFFGGPGYEQYFGPGTRLTVT.

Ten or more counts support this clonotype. Here the CDR3 reads CASSEGAVNYNEQFF. The CDR3 DNA follows: TGCGCCAGCAGTGAAGGGGCGGTTAACTACAATGAGCAGTTCTTC. V and J are TRBV10-2 and TRBJ2-1; a possible D gene is TRBD1 (5 bases). The V and J ends lost 3 bases and 3 bases respectively, with 12 bases between them. This CDR3 spans 15 amino acids. Looked up from germline, CDR1 is WSHSY and CDR2 is SAAADI.

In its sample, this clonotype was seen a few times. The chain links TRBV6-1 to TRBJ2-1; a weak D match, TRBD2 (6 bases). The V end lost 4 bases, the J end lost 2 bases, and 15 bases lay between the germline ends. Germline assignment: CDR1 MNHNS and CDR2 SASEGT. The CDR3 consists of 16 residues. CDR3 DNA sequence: TGTGCCAGCAGTGCTTCAATCGGGAGCCCCTACAATGAGCAGTTCTTC. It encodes CASSASIGSPYNEQFF.

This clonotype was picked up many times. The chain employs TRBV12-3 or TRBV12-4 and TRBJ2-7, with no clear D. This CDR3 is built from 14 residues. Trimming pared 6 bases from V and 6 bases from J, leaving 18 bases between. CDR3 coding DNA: TGTGCCAGCAGCCTACTAACTACCCCAGTCGAGCAGTACTTC. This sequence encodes CASSLLTTPVEQYF.

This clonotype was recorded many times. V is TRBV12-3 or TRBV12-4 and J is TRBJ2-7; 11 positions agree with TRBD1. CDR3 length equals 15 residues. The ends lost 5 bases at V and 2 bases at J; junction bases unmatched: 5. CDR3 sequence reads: CASSDRDRGAYEQYF. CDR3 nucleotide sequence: TGTGCCAGCAGTGACCGGGACAGGGGGGCCTACGAGCAGTACTTC.

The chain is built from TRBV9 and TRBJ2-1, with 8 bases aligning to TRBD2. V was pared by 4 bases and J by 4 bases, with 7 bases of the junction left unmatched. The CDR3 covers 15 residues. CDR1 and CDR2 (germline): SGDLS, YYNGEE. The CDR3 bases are TGTGCCAGCAGCATCTTAGCGGGACATTACAATGAGCAGTTCTTC. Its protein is CASSILAGHYNEQFF.

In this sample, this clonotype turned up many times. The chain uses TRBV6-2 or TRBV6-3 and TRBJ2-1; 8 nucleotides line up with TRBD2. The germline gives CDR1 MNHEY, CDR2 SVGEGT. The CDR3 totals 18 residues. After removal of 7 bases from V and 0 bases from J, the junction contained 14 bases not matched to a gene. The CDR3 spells CASTFLAGYGGSYNEQFF. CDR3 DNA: TGTGCCAGCACCTTTCTAGCGGGCTACGGGGGCTCCTACAATGAGCAGTTCTTC.

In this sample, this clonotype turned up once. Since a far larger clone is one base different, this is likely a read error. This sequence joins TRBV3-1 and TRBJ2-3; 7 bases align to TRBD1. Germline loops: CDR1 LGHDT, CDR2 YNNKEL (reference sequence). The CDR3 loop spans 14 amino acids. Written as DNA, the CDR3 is TGTGCCAGCAGCCAAGATTCACGGGACAGCGAAGCTCTCTTT. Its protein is CASSQDSRDSEALF.

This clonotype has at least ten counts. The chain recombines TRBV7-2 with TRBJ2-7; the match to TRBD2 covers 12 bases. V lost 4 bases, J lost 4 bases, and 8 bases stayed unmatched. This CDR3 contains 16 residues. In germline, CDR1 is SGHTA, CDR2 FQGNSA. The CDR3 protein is CASSSGGLAGLYEQYF. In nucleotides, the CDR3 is TGTGCCAGCAGCTCGGGCGGACTAGCGGGACTATACGAGCAGTACTTC.

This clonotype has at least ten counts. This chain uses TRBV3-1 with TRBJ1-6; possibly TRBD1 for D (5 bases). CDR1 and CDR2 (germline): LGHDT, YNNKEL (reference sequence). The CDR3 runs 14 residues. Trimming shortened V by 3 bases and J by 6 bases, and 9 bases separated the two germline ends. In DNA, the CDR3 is TGTGCCAGCAGCCAGGGGCATGGTAATTCACCCCTCCACTTT. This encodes CASSQGHGNSPLHF.

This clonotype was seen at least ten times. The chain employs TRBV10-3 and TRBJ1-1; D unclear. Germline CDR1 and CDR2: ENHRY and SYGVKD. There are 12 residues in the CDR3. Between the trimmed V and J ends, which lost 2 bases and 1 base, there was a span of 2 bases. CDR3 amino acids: CAISEGNTEAFF. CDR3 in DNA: TGTGCCATCAGTGAGGGGAACACTGAAGCTTTCTTT.

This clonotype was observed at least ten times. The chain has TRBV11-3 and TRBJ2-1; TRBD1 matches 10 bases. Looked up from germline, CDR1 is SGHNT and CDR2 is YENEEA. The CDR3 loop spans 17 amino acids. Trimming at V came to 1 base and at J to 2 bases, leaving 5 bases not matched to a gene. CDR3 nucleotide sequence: TGTGCCAGCAGCTTAGTGGGCGGGACAGGGGCCTACAATGAGCAGTTCTTC. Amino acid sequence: CASSLVGGTGAYNEQFF.

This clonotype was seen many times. The CDR3: CASSYSPGIAEETQYF. In nucleotides, the CDR3 is TGTGCCAGCAGTTACTCCCCCGGGATAGCTGAAGAGACCCAGTACTTC. This chain connects TRBV6-2 or TRBV6-3 to TRBJ2-5; the D gene is possibly TRBD2 (5 bases). Germline lookup yields CDR1 MNHEY and CDR2 SVGEGT. V lost 0 bases, J lost 3 bases, and 14 bases lay in between. CDR3 length: 16 residues.

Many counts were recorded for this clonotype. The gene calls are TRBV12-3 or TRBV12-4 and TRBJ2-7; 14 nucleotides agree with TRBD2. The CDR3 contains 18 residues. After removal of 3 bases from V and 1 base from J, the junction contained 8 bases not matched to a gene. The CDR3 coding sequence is TGTGCCAGCAGTTTGGCCAGGACTAGCGGGGGGTATTCCTACGAGCAGTACTTC. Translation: CASSLARTSGGYSYEQYF.

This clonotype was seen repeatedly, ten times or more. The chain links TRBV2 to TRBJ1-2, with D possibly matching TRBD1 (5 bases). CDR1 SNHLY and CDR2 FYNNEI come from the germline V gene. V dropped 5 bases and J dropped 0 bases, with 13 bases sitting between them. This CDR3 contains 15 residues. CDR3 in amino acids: CASSRVDRTNYGYTF. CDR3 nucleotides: TGTGCCAGCAGTAGGGTTGACAGAACTAACTATGGCTACACCTTC.